This TCR beta chain is drawn from a study of follicular helper T cells after annual influenza vaccination. Study background: Across the 2013-2014, 2014-2015 and 2015-2016 vaccination seasons, some subjects were resampled. Study results and caveats: Plasmablast frequency change correlated with clonality change in ICOS+CD38+ cTfh.

Germline CDR1 is LNHDA and CDR2 is SQIVND (reference sequence). This CDR3 spans 16 amino acids. Losses at the gene ends were 6 bases for V and 3 bases for J; bases not matched to a gene: 8. Time point noted: 2014-2015 season, 7 days after vaccination. Donors with HIV/AIDS, active malignancy, immunomodulators or active illness were excluded. Between about 40 and 100 mL of blood was drawn per time point. Some clones are missing from TCRdb's copy, which holds only in-frame ones; the method was immunoSEQ multiplex PCR. This sample has 12,000 to 15,000 clones, with about four fifths found just once. In the case of this clone: Its antigen is as yet unknown.

The sample was CXCR5+ CD38- circulating T follicular helper cells from blood, taken 7 days after influenza vaccination. Regarding subset: circulating Tfh, non-naive CD4+CXCR5+PD-1+ (ICOS+CD38+ or ICOS-CD38-). The J gene is TRBJ2-4, the V gene TRBV19; 10 nucleotides agree with TRBD1. The sequence derives from an adult who received the influenza vaccine. CDR3 sequence (DNA): TGTGCCAGTAGACCGGGACAGGGGAACGGCAAAAACATTCAGTACTTC. The encoded protein is CASRPGQGNGKNIQYF.